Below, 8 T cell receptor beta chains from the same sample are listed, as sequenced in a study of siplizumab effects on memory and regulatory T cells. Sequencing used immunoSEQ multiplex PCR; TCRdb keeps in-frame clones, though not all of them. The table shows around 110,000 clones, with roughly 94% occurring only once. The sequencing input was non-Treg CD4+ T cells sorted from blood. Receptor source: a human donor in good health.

The CDR3 coding sequence is TGCGCCAGCACCCAGGGGACAGGCAACAATGAGCAGTTCTTC. It yields the protein CASTQGTGNNEQFF. The rearrangement links TRBV5-1 to TRBJ2-1, with 8 bases lining up with TRBD1. V was pared by 6 bases and J by 5 bases, with 7 bases of the junction left unmatched. Germline V lookup: CDR1 SGHRS, CDR2 YFSETQ. This CDR3 contains 14 residues.

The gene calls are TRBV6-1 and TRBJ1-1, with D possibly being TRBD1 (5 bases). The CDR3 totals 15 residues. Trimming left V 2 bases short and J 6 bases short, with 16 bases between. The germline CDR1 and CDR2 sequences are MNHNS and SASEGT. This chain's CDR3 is CASSENEAWGAEAFF. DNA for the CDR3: TGTGCCAGCAGTGAAAATGAGGCCTGGGGCGCTGAAGCTTTCTTT.

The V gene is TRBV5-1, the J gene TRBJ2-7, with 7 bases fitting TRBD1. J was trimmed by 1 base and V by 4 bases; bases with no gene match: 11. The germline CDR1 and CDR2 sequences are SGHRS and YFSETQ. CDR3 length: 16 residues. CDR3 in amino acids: CASSTTLGTASYEQYF. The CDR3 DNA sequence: TGCGCCAGCAGCACCACCCTCGGGACAGCGTCCTACGAGCAGTACTTC. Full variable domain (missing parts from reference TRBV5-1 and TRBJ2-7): KAGVTQTPRYLIKTRGQQVTLSCSPISGHRSVSWYQQTPGQGLQFLFEYFSETQRNKGNFPGRFSGRQFSNSRSEMNVSTLELGDSALYLCASSTTLGTASYEQYFGPGTRLTVT.

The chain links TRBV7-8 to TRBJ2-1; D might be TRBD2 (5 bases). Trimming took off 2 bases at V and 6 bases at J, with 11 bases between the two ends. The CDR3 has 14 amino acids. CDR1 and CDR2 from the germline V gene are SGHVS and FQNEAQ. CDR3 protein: CASSLSRGINEQFF. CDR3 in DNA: TGTGCCAGCAGCTTATCGAGAGGGATCAATGAGCAGTTCTTC.

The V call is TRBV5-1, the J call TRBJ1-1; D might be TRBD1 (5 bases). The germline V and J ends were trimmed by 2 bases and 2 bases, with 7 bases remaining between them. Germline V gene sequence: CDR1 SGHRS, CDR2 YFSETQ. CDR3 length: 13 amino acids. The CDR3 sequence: CASSFGANTEAFF. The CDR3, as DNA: TGCGCCAGCAGCTTCGGGGCAAACACTGAAGCTTTCTTT.

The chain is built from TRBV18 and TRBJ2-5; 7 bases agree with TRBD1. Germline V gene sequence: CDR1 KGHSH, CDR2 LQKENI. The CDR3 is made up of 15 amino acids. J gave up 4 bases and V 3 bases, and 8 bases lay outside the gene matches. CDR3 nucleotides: TGTGCCAGCTCACCCCGGGACAGTCCCTCAGAGACCCAGTACTTC. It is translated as CASSPRDSPSETQYF.

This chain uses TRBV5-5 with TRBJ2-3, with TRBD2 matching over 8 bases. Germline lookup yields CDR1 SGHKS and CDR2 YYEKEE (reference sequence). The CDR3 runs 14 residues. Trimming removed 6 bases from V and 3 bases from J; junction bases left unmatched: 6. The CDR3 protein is CASNKVAGTDTQYF. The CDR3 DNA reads TGTGCCAGCAACAAAGTAGCGGGGACAGATACGCAGTATTTT.

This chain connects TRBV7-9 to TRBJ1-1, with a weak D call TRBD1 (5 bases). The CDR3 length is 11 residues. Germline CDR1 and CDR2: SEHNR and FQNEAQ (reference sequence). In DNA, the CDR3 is TGTGTGGGAGGGGTGAACACTGAAGCTTTCTTT. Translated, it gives CVGGVNTEAFF.